This TCR beta chain comes out of a study of Tregs in tolerant kidney transplant recipients. From germline, CDR1 is DFQATT and CDR2 SNEGSKA (reference sequence). This CDR3 comprises 11 residues. Trimming stripped 7 bases from V and 5 bases from J, with 11 bases between. Recipients received nonmyeloablative bone marrow transplants from related graft donors, with transient mixed chimerism. Profiled with immunoSEQ multiplex PCR; TCRdb holds only in-frame clones, not every one. The sample contains more than 90,000 clones, 80% to 95% of which appear only once. The origin of this receptor is a human patient who received a combined kidney and bone marrow transplant. Some T cells may trace back to the graft donor. The chain carries TRBV20-1 and TRBJ1-2; possible D gene TRBD1, 6 bases. Sequences were derived from CD4+ T cells from blood (PBMCs), sampled 12 months after the transplant. The CDR3 DNA reads as TGCAGTGGGTCGCAGGGGTATGGCTACACCTTC. This codes for CSGSQGYGYTF.